Below, 26 T cell receptor beta chains from the same sample are listed, as sequenced in a study of beta chain features in type 1 diabetes. Sequenced material consisted of expressed TCRB transcripts (all of the isolated RNA was reverse transcribed). Sequencing was performed with immunoSEQ multiplex PCR; in TCRdb, only in-frame clones are kept and a portion is missing. The data contain roughly 250,000 clones, 9% to 10% of them singletons. Sequenced material: naive CD4+ T cells from blood. The receptors originated from a woman aged 18-29 years in good health.

The sample holds a few counts of this clone. This chain's CDR3 is CASSQTGGVNQPQHF. CDR3 DNA: TGTGCCAGCAGCCAAACAGGGGGGGTCAATCAGCCCCAGCATTTT. The chain combines TRBV4-2 with TRBJ1-5; 8 bases map to TRBD1. Germline V lookup: CDR1 LGHNA, CDR2 YNFKEQ. The CDR3 contains 15 residues. V lost 2 bases, J lost 3 bases, and 3 bases stayed unmatched.

V usage is TRBV6-6 and J usage is TRBJ1-1; TRBD1 is a possible D gene (5 bases). Trimming took off 8 bases at V and 3 bases at J, with 13 bases between the two ends. CDR3 size: 13 residues. Germline V CDR1 and CDR2: MNHNY, SVGAGI (reference sequence). CDR3 sequence: CASRGRGYTEAFF. In DNA form, the CDR3 reads TGTGCCAGCCGGGGGAGAGGTTACACTGAAGCTTTCTTT.

The CDR3 bases are TGTGCCACCAGCAGAGATCGGGGGGCGACCTGGGGCTACACCTTC. Translation: CATSRDRGATWGYTF. J is TRBJ1-2 and V is TRBV15, with a tentative D call TRBD1 (6 bases). The CDR3 has 15 amino acids. Germline V gives CDR1 LNHNV, CDR2 YYDKDF (reference sequence). V was shortened by 0 bases and J by 8 bases, with 16 bases between the two germline ends.

This clone has at least ten counts. The chain combines TRBV7-9 with TRBJ2-7; D is uncertain. Trimming removed 11 bases from V and 3 bases from J, with 14 bases in between. The V gene's germline CDR1 is SEHNR and CDR2 FQNEAQ (reference sequence). This CDR3 region has 12 residues. The CDR3 reads CAASTGNYEQYF. Here the CDR3 DNA reads TGTGCCGCCTCTACGGGTAACTACGAGCAGTACTTC.

The V gene is TRBV7-2, the J gene TRBJ2-7; the match to TRBD2 covers 13 bases. The trim removed 7 bases at V and 2 bases at J, leaving 14 bases unmatched. This CDR3 contains 18 residues. Germline values: CDR1 SGHTA, CDR2 FQGNSA. Here the CDR3 DNA reads TGTGCCAGCACCAGGACTAGCGGGAGTCTGGTTCACCCCTACGAGCAGTACTTC. It encodes CASTRTSGSLVHPYEQYF.

In this sample, this clone turned up a few times. The chain links TRBV11-2 to TRBJ2-7, with D maybe TRBD1 (6 bases). Germline V gene sequence: CDR1 SGHAT, CDR2 FQNNGV. The CDR3 covers 16 residues. V dropped 3 bases and J dropped 3 bases, with 18 bases sitting between them. The DNA of the CDR3 is TGTGCCAGCAGCTTCCTCGGACAGAAGAGATACTACGAGCAGTACTTC. It codes for CASSFLGQKRYYEQYF.

V gene TRBV6-5 combines with J gene TRBJ2-5, with D maybe TRBD1 (5 bases). CDR3 length: 16 residues. V lost 3 bases, J lost 1 base, and 15 bases lay in between. Germline V gene data show CDR1 as MNHEY and CDR2 as SVGAGI. The CDR3: CASSYFRQTPQETQYF. The CDR3 nucleotides read TGTGCCAGCAGTTATTTCAGACAGACCCCCCAAGAGACCCAGTACTTC.

This clone occurred a few times. The chain joins TRBV9 to TRBJ2-1; TRBD2 matches 12 bases. J gave up 9 bases and V 0 bases, and 4 bases lay outside the gene matches. This CDR3 contains 15 residues. CDR1 SGDLS and CDR2 YYNGEE come from the germline V gene. The CDR3 spells CASSVGSSGGAEQFF. The CDR3 nucleotides read TGTGCCAGCAGCGTAGGGTCTAGCGGGGGGGCTGAGCAGTTCTTC.

This clone was seen at least ten times. The rearrangement uses TRBV29-1 and TRBJ2-1; 11 nucleotides line up with TRBD2. V trimming: 6 bases; J trimming: 6 bases; junction bases outside the gene matches: 7. The CDR3 runs to 14 residues. Germline CDR1 and CDR2: SQVTM and ANQGSEA. The chain's CDR3 is CSVRTSGPPNEQFF. The CDR3 DNA reads as TGCAGCGTGCGGACTAGCGGGCCGCCCAATGAGCAGTTCTTC.

The sample holds many counts of this clone. J is TRBJ2-2 and V is TRBV11-2, with a weak D call TRBD1 (6 bases). V lost 6 bases and J lost 8, with 16 bases in between. The germline gives CDR1 SGHAT, CDR2 FQNNGV. This CDR3 has 14 residues. The CDR3 sequence: CASSRLQGSGELFF. The CDR3 DNA reads TGTGCCAGCAGTCGACTACAGGGCTCTGGGGAGCTGTTTTTT. Drawing the rest from reference TRBV11-2 and TRBJ2-2, the complete variable domain is EAGVAQSPRYKIIEKRQSVAFWCNPISGHATLYWYQQILGQGPKLLIQFQNNGVVDDSQLPKDRFSAERLKGVDSTLKIQPAKLEDSAVYLCASSRLQGSGELFFGEGSRLTVL.

The chain has TRBV4-1 and TRBJ1-4, with 7 nucleotides matching TRBD1. V shed 1 base, J shed 7 bases, and the junction held 3 bases outside the gene matches. CDR1 MGHRA and CDR2 YSYEKL come from the germline V gene. This CDR3 contains 14 residues. The CDR3, as DNA: TGCGCCAGCAGCCAAGCCAGGGGGTTTGAAAAACTGTTTTTT. This gives the protein CASSQARGFEKLFF.

This clone was seen at least ten times. This chain links TRBV30 with TRBJ2-1; 7 positions match TRBD2. Unmatched junction bases numbered 7, after V lost 8 bases and J lost 9 bases. In germline, CDR1 is GTSNPN, CDR2 SVGIG (reference sequence). CDR3 length: 11 residues. CDR3 region: CAARAGVEQFF. For the CDR3, the DNA is TGTGCCGCGCGGGCGGGGGTTGAGCAGTTCTTC.

This clone was seen repeatedly, ten times or more. This chain connects TRBV27 to TRBJ2-1; 15 positions agree with TRBD2. Germline-derived CDR1 and CDR2 are MNHEY and SMNVEV (reference sequence). Trimming took 4 bases from V and 12 from J; bases not matched to a gene: 7. CDR3 length: 15 amino acids. CDR3 residues: CASSWTSGRASGQFF. The CDR3 coding sequence is TGTGCCAGCAGTTGGACTAGCGGGAGGGCCTCGGGGCAGTTCTTC.

V gene TRBV5-1 combines with J gene TRBJ2-1; 12 bases are a match to TRBD2. With 0 bases clipped from V and 6 bases from J, the junction kept 4 bases outside the gene matches. CDR1 is SGHRS and CDR2 is YFSETQ in the germline V gene. This CDR3 comprises 16 residues. The CDR3 DNA reads TGCGCCAGCAGCTTGGCCGCGGGACTAGCGGGCAATGAGCAGTTCTTC. This codes for CASSLAAGLAGNEQFF.

V usage is TRBV16 and J usage is TRBJ2-7; possibly TRBD2 for D (7 bases). V shed 4 bases and J shed 3 bases, with 19 bases lying between them. CDR3 size: 16 residues. CDR1 and CDR2 from the germline V gene are KGHSY and FQNENV. This CDR3 is CASSRTTGGRHYEQYF. The CDR3 region has the DNA TGTGCCAGCAGCCGCACGACCGGGGGGCGCCACTACGAGCAGTACTTC.

This sequence joins TRBV5-1 and TRBJ2-1; 14 nucleotides align to TRBD2. The CDR3 covers 15 residues. The junction had 6 bases not matched to a gene; V was cut back by 3 bases and J by 10 bases. From germline, CDR1 is SGHRS and CDR2 YFSETQ. CDR3 sequence (DNA): TGCGCCAGCAGCTCGGGACTAGCGGGGGTCCTGGAGCAGTTCTTC. Residues: CASSSGLAGVLEQFF.

The chain joins TRBV9 to TRBJ2-7; a weak D match, TRBD2 (6 bases). The V and J ends lost 0 bases and 4 bases respectively, with 14 bases between them. The CDR3 length is 15 residues. Germline V lookup: CDR1 SGDLS, CDR2 YYNGEE. This chain's CDR3 is CASSVGGTVGYEQYF. The CDR3 coding sequence is TGTGCCAGCAGCGTAGGAGGGACTGTGGGTTACGAGCAGTACTTC.

This chain uses TRBV7-8 with TRBJ2-5; possible D gene TRBD2, 6 bases. Trimming took 0 bases from V and 4 from J, leaving 12 bases between them. The CDR3 loop spans 15 amino acids. CDR1 is SGHVS and CDR2 is FQNEAQ in the germline V gene. CDR3: CASSLAEGWGETQYF. The CDR3 coding sequence is TGTGCCAGCAGCTTAGCGGAGGGTTGGGGAGAGACCCAGTACTTC.

The genes are TRBV2 and TRBJ1-1; the match to TRBD1 covers 9 bases. The trim removed 10 bases at V and 7 bases at J, leaving 4 bases unmatched. This CDR3 spans 11 amino acids. Germline CDR1 is SNHLY and CDR2 is FYNNEI. CDR3 protein: CATGTGYEAFF. CDR3 nucleotides: TGTGCCACCGGGACAGGGTATGAAGCTTTCTTT.

The gene calls are TRBV30 and TRBJ2-5; 9 nucleotides align to TRBD2. This CDR3 contains 16 residues. V dropped 0 bases and J dropped 4; count of bases not matched to a gene: 9. From germline, CDR1 is GTSNPN and CDR2 SVGIG (reference sequence). The CDR3 bases are TGTGCCTGGAGTGTACTGGCGGGGGGGCCTGCAGAGACCCAGTACTTC. Protein product: CAWSVLAGGPAETQYF.

The chain has TRBV6-5 and TRBJ2-6; D is undetermined. Deletions cut 2 bases from V and 2 bases from J, with 7 bases between. The V gene's germline CDR1 is MNHEY and CDR2 SVGAGI. The CDR3 contains 15 residues. The DNA for the CDR3 is TGTGCCAGCAGTTACGGAGTCCCTGGGGCCAACGTCCTGACTTTC. Amino acid sequence: CASSYGVPGANVLTF.

This clone was picked up a small number of times. The chain employs TRBV30 and TRBJ2-3; D uncertain. The CDR3 spans 15 residues. The germline CDR1 and CDR2 sequences are GTSNPN and SVGIG (reference sequence). Between the trimmed V and J ends, which lost 1 base and 0 bases, there was a span of 11 bases. In nucleotides, the CDR3 is TGTGCCTGGAGTGGCGGCCCCGTTAGCACAGATACGCAGTATTTT. Protein sequence: CAWSGGPVSTDTQYF. Drawing the rest from reference TRBV30 and TRBJ2-3, the complete variable domain is SQTIHQWPATLVQPVGSPLSLECTVEGTSNPNLYWYRQAAGRGLQLLFYSVGIGQISSEVPQNLSASRPQDRQFILSSKKLLLSDSGFYLCAWSGGPVSTDTQYFGPGTRLTVL.

The chain uses TRBV6-5 and TRBJ2-7, with D maybe TRBD1 (6 bases). The germline V gene has CDR1 MNHEY and CDR2 SVGAGI. This CDR3 region has 15 residues. Trimming shortened V by 2 bases and J by 0 bases, and 11 bases separated the two germline ends. Here the CDR3 DNA reads TGTGCCAGCAGTTACAGCAGGGGAACCTCCTACGAGCAGTACTTC. This gives the protein CASSYSRGTSYEQYF.

This clone occurred a few times. J is TRBJ2-1 and V is TRBV5-1; 7 bases map to TRBD2. The germline V gene encodes CDR1 SGHRS and CDR2 YFSETQ. V shed 4 bases and J 0 bases; nucleotides not matched to a gene: 13. This CDR3 region has 18 residues. As DNA, the CDR3 is TGCGCCAGCAGCCCCAAAGCGGCGGGAGCGAACTCCTACAATGAGCAGTTCTTC. Amino acid sequence: CASSPKAAGANSYNEQFF. The whole variable domain, filled in from reference TRBV5-1 and TRBJ2-1, reads KAGVTQTPRYLIKTRGQQVTLSCSPISGHRSVSWYQQTPGQGLQFLFEYFSETQRNKGNFPGRFSGRQFSNSRSEMNVSTLELGDSALYLCASSPKAAGANSYNEQFFGPGTRLTVL.

V and J are TRBV5-8 and TRBJ2-3; 8 nucleotides align to TRBD2. Unmatched junction bases numbered 4, after V lost 0 bases and J lost 4 bases. Germline CDR1 and CDR2: SGHTS and YDEGEE. CDR3 size: 15 residues. CDR3 amino acids: CASSLASGSPDTQYF. For the CDR3, the DNA is TGTGCCAGCAGCTTGGCCAGCGGGAGCCCAGATACGCAGTATTTT. Using reference TRBV5-8 and TRBJ2-3 for the parts outside the CDR3, the full variable domain is EAGVTQSPTHLIKTRGQQATLRCSPISGHTSVYWYQQALGLGLQFLLWYDEGEERNRGNFPPRFSGRQFPNYSSELNVNALELEDSALYLCASSLASGSPDTQYFGPGTRLTVL.

This clone showed up just a few times. The CDR3: CASSLETRYNEQFF. CDR3 bases: TGTGCCAGCAGCTTAGAGACTAGGTACAATGAGCAGTTCTTC. The chain joins TRBV7-9 to TRBJ2-1, with D maybe TRBD2 (6 bases). The CDR3 extends over 14 amino acids. CDR1 SEHNR and CDR2 FQNEAQ come from the germline V gene (reference sequence). Trimming stripped 1 base from V and 4 bases from J, with 8 bases between.